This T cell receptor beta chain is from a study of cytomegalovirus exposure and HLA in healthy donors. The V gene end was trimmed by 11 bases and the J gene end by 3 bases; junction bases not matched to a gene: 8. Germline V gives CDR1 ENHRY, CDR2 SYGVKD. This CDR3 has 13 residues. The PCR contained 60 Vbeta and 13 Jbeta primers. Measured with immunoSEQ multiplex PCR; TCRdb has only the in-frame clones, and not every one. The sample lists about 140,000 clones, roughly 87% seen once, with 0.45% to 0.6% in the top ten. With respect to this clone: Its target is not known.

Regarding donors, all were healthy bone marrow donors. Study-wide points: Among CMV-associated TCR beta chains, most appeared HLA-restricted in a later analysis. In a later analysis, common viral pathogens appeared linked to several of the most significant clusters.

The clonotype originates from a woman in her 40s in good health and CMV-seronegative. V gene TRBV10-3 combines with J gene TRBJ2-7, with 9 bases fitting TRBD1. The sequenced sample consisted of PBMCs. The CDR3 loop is CASWTGESYEQYF. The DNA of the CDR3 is TGTGCCTCCTGGACAGGGGAAAGCTACGAGCAGTACTTC.